The clone carrying this T cell receptor beta chain was seen ten or more times. This specimen belongs to a study of CD8 T cells in ankylosing spondylitis. With 2 bases removed from V and 7 bases from J, the gap between germline ends came to 21 bases. Looked up from germline, CDR1 is DFQATT and CDR2 is SNEGSKA (reference sequence). The CDR3 consists of 16 residues. Using its own MiXCR run on the 5' RACE reads, TCRdb lists one record per CDR3 protein. The table lists around 250,000 distinct CDR3 sequences, around 10% of them singletons. The receptor was derived from a male donor with ankylosing spondylitis or in good health (not recorded which). The sample taken for sequencing was blood, either unsorted or a sorted T cell fraction (not recorded which). The V and J genes are TRBV20-1 and TRBJ1-5, with D hard to call. The CDR3 loop reads CSARSQGLPARQPQHF. In DNA, the CDR3 is TGCAGTGCTAGATCACAAGGGCTACCGGCCAGGCAGCCCCAGCATTTT.